This section outlines one T cell receptor beta chain sequence together with its context. Germline values: CDR1 SEHNR, CDR2 FQNEAQ (reference sequence). The junction had 8 bases not matched to a gene; V was cut back by 4 bases and J by 0 bases. The CDR3 length is 17 residues. The source of the sample is a study of blood T cell repertoires in COVID-19. For the study at large: In each case, the material was cDNA or gDNA derived from T cells, B-cell-depleted T cells, or PBMCs.

Libraries were prepared by immunoSEQ multiplex PCR; TCRdb keeps only in-frame clonotypes and omits some of them. The sample consists of around 46,000 clones, about nine tenths of them appearing once. This sequence originates from a woman over 75 with COVID-19, enrolled during active disease. The V gene is TRBV7-9, the J gene TRBJ1-3, with 8 bases aligning to TRBD1. Sequencing used peripheral blood. The CDR3 loop is CASSWEITGGSGNTIYF. CDR3 bases: TGTGCCAGCAGCTGGGAGATAACAGGGGGCTCTGGAAACACCATATATTTT.